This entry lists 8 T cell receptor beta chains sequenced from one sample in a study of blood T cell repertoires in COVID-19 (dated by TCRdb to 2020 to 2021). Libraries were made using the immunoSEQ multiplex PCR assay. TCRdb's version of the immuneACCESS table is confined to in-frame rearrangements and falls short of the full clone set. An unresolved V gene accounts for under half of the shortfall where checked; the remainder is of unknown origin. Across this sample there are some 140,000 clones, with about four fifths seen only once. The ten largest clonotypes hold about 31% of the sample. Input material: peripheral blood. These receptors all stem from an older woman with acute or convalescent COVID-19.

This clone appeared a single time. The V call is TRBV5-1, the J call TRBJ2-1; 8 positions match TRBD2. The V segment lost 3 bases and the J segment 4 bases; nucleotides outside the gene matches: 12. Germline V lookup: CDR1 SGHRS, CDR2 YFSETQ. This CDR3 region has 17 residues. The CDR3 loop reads CASSSSPAGAGYNEQFF. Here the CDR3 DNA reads TGCGCCAGCAGCTCATCACCAGCGGGGGCGGGGTACAATGAGCAGTTCTTC.

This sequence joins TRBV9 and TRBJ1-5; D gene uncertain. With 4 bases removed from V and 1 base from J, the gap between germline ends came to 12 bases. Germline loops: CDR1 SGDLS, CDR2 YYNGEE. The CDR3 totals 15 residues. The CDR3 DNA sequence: TGTGCCAGCAGCCCCCCTGGAGGGAGCAATCAGCCCCAGCATTTT. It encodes CASSPPGGSNQPQHF.

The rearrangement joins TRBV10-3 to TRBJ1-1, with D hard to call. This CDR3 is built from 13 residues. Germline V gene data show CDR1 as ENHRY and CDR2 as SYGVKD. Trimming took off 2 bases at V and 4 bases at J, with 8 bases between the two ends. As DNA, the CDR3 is TGTGCCATCAGTGAGACAGTTCCCACTGAAGCTTTCTTT. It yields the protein CAISETVPTEAFF.

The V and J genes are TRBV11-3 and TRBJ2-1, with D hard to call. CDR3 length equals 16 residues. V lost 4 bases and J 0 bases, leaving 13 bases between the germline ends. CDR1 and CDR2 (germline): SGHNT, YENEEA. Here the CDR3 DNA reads TGTGCCAGCAGCTCCGGGTCGGTGAGCTCCTACAATGAGCAGTTCTTC. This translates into CASSSGSVSSYNEQFF.

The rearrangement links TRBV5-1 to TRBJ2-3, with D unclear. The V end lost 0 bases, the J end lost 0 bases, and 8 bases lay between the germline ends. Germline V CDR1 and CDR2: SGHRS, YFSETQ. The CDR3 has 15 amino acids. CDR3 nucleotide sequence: TGCGCCAGCAGCTTGGGACACACTAGCACAGATACGCAGTATTTT. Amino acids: CASSLGHTSTDTQYF.

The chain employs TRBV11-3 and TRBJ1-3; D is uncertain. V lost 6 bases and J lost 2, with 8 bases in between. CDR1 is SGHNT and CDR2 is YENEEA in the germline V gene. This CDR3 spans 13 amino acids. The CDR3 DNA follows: TGTGCCAGCAGTCGAACGGCTGGAAACACCATATATTTT. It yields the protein CASSRTAGNTIYF.

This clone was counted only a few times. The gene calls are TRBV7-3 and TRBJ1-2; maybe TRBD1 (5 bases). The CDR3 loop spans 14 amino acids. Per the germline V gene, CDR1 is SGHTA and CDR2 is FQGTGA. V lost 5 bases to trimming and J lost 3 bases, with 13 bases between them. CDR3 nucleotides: TGTGCCAGCAGCGTAGGGGCAGGCTACTATGGCTACACCTTC. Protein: CASSVGAGYYGYTF.

The CDR3 loop reads CASSWTGYQETQYF. DNA for the CDR3: TGTGCCAGCAGCTGGACAGGGTACCAAGAGACCCAGTACTTC. V gene TRBV5-5 combines with J gene TRBJ2-5; 8 bases line up with TRBD1. The junction had 1 base not matched to a gene; V was cut back by 3 bases and J by 0 bases. In germline, CDR1 is SGHKS, CDR2 YYEKEE (reference sequence). The CDR3 length is 14 residues.